The source of this TCR beta chain is a study of blood T cells in healthy people across ages. CDR1 and CDR2 (germline): DFQATT, SNEGSKA (reference sequence). The CDR3 is 14 residues long. J lost 0 bases, V lost 5 bases, and 4 bases had no gene match. The authors ran a second PCR of about 6 to 11 cycles using a sample-barcoded 5' primer and a J-beta primer mix. From the 5' RACE reads, TCRdb called clonotypes with MiXCR, one entry per CDR3 protein. The table records 1.5 million to 2 million distinct CDR3 sequences, roughly 50% of them present only once. This clonotype was seen only a few times. Input material: blood. The TCR was taken from a middle-aged woman in good health. The chain carries TRBV20-1 and TRBJ2-7; 10 bases align to TRBD2. The CDR3: CSAPSGGSSYEQYF. Written as DNA, the CDR3 is TGCAGTGCTCCTAGCGGGGGATCCTCCTACGAGCAGTACTTC.